The subject of this entry is one T cell receptor beta chain. A few counts support this clonotype. Which antigen it targets is not known. No much larger clone is present one base from it, and per-base qualities are unavailable. This sample stems from a study of T cells in Graves' hyperthyroidism and ophthalmopathy (dated by TCRdb to about 2019). Notes on the research overall: Peripheral blood samples were taken at initial diagnosis, before any treatment was given. The paper describes TCR Vbeta CDR3 sequencing of some 130 peripheral blood samples, made up of 43 ophthalmopathy patients, some 80 hyperthyroidism patients and 17 progressor patients. Thyroid tissue and blood T-cell repertoires from six or seven Graves' hyperthyroidism patients were also compared in the study. TCR V-J signatures able to tell the groups apart were searched for in a discovery cohort of some 97 patients, of whom around 42 had Graves' ophthalmopathy and more than 55 had stable Graves' hyperthyroidism. The approximately 98 discovery patients were randomly divided into training and test sets at a 7:3 ratio. Prospective prediction of ophthalmopathy was tested in an independent validation cohort of 18 to 20 hyperthyroidism patients and some 17 patients who later progressed to ophthalmopathy. Following sampling, methimazole starting at 30 mg daily was given to hyperthyroidism patients, and high-dose intravenous methylprednisolone was given to ophthalmopathy patients.

Compared with germline, V lacks 2 bases and J lacks 0 bases; bases without a gene match: 3. According to the germline V gene, CDR1 reads SGHRS and CDR2 reads YFSETQ. Including cysteine and phenylalanine, the CDR3 has 15 amino acids. The kept DNA is CDR3 alone, 45 bases in frame from the first base. Ophthalmopathy patients had moderately to severely active disease, Clinical Activity Score of at least 3, NOSPECS grade of at least 4, and duration under 3 months. Patients with uncontrolled infections, other autoimmune diseases, pregnancy or lactation were excluded. Diagnoses were based on clinical symptoms, serum thyroxine and TRAb, thyroid ultrasound and orbital computed tomography. PBMCs were isolated from approximately 10 ml of fresh peripheral blood by Ficoll-Paque density gradient centrifugation. Total RNA was extracted with Trizol reagent, and quality was checked on an Agilent 2100 Bioanalyzer.

TCR beta CDR3 regions were amplified from RNA transcripts. For the first round of RT-PCR on the TCR CDR3, the HTBI primer set was used together with the Qiagen OneStep RT-PCR kit. The libraries were constructed in a second round of multiplex PCR and then size-selected and purified. Paired-end sequencing of the libraries was performed with 100 bp reads on an Illumina HiSeq2000. For the original study's pipeline: Raw data were processed with SOAPnuke, discarding reads with adapters, uncalled bases, mean Phred below 15, or no exact constant-primer or identifier match. High-quality paired reads were merged with COPE v1.2.5, and unique nucleotide sequences were defined as clonotypes. Clonotypes were aligned to IMGT TRBV, TRBD and TRBJ reference segments using MiTCR v1.1. Only V-J combinations with frequency above 0.0001, covering about 99% of repertoires, were analysed. The TCS score was defined as the ratio of F50 (clonal expansion) to E x V (chaos), calculated using BLOSUM62-based TCRdist between CDR3 peptides within each V-J. Welch's t-statistics and random forest reduced 500 to 650 V-J features to 13, which were used in a naive Bayes classifier (R e1071). TCRdb reprocessed the public reads (quality trimming at Q25 with fastp, clone calling with MiXCR) and kept in-frame beta chains. Identical CDR3 protein sequences are pooled into one entry, listed with their most common genes and DNA. The V and J calls here are based on TCRdb, not the publication. The sample includes 450,000 to 650,000 distinct CDR3 sequences, with about a sixth observed a single time. The ten biggest clones cover 17% of the sample.

Here is what the overall study found, with its caveats: No statistical method was used to fix the sample size in advance, and group allocation was not hidden from the investigators. Most expanded thyroid clonotypes (frequency above 0.001) were also detected in blood, a finding suggesting that blood repertoires may reflect thyroid immune responses. A 13 V-J signature model separated ophthalmopathy from stable hyperthyroidism, with just over 85% sensitivity and about 81% specificity in cross-validation and 80%/75% in testing. During validation, the model predicted progression to ophthalmopathy a median of about 6.3 months ahead of onset, with around 70% sensitivity and almost 75% specificity.

The sequence links TRBV5-1 to TRBJ2-5; 8 bases in between match TRBD1. The sequence was obtained from a woman aged 18-29 years with Graves' ophthalmopathy. The sample taken for sequencing was blood. The encoded CDR3 is CASSFMDRDQETQYF. The DNA is TGCGCCAGCAGCTTCATGGACAGGGACCAAGAGACCCAGTACTTC.